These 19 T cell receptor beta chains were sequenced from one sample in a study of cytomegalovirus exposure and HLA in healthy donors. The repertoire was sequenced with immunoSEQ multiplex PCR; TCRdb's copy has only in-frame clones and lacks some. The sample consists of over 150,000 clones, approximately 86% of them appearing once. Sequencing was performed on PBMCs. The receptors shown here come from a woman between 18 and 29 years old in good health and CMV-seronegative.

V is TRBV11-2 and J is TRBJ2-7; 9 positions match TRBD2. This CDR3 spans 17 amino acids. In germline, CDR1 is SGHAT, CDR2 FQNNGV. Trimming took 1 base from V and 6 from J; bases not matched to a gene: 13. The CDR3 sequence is CASSLAGSGRPRGEQYF. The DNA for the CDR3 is TGTGCCAGCAGCTTAGCTGGAAGCGGGAGGCCACGGGGCGAGCAGTACTTC.

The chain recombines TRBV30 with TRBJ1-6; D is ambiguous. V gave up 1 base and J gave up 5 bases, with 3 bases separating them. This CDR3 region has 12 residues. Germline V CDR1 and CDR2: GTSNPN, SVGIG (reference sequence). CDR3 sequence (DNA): TGTGCCTGGAGTGATAATAATTCACCCCTCCACTTT. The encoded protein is CAWSDNNSPLHF. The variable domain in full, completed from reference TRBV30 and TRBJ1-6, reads SQTIHQWPATLVQPVGSPLSLECTVEGTSNPNLYWYRQAAGRGLQLLFYSVGIGQISSEVPQNLSASRPQDRQFILSSKKLLLSDSGFYLCAWSDNNSPLHFGNGTRLTVT.

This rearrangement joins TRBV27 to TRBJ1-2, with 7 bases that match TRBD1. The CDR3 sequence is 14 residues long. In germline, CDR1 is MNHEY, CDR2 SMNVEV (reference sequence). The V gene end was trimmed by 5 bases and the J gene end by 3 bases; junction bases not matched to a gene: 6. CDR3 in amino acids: CASSPGDRDYGYTF. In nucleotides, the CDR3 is TGTGCCAGCAGTCCCGGGGACAGAGACTATGGCTACACCTTC.

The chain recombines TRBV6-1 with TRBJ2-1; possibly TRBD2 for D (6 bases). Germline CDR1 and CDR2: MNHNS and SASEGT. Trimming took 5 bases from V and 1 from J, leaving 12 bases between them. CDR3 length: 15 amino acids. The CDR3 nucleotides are TGTGCCAGCAGTTCTAGCGTAGGGTCCTACAATGAGCAGTTCTTC. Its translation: CASSSSVGSYNEQFF.

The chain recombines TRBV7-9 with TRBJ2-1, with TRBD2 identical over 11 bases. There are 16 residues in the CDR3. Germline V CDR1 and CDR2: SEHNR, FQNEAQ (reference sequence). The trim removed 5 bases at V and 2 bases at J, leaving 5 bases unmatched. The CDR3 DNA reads TGTGCCAGCAGCGAGGGGACTAGCGGAACCTACAATGAGCAGTTCTTC. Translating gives CASSEGTSGTYNEQFF.

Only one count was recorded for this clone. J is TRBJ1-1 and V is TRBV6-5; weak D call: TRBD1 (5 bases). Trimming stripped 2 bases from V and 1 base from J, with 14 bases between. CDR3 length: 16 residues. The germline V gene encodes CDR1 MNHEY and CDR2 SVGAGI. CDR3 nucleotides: TGTGCCAGCAGTTACGAGGCAGGGATGGCGAACACTGAAGCTTTCTTT. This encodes CASSYEAGMANTEAFF.

CDR3 residues: CASGRDTANYGYTF. CDR3 DNA: TGTGCCAGCGGCAGGGATACAGCTAACTATGGCTACACCTTC. The V call is TRBV6-6, the J call TRBJ1-2; a possible D gene is TRBD1 (5 bases). Germline-derived CDR1 and CDR2 are MNHNY and SVGAGI (reference sequence). The CDR3 is made up of 14 amino acids. V dropped 8 bases and J dropped 0 bases, with 13 bases sitting between them.

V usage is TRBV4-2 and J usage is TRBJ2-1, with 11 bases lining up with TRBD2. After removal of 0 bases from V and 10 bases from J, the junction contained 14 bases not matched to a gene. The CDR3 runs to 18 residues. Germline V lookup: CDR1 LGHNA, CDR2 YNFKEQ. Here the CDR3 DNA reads TGTGCCAGCAGCCAAGATCTAGCTAGCGGGAGGTTTAGGGGAGAGCAGTTCTTC. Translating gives CASSQDLASGRFRGEQFF.

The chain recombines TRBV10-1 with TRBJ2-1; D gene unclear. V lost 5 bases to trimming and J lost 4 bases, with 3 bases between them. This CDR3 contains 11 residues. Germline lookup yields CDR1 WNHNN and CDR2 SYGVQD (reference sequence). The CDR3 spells CASSQYNEQFF. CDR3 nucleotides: TGCGCCAGCAGTCAATACAATGAGCAGTTCTTC.

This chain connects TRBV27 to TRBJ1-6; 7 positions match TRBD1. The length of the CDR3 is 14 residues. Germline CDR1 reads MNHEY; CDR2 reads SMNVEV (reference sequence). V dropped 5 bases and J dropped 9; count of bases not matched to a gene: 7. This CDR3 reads CASSDRVFSSPLHF. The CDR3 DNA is TGTGCCAGCAGTGACAGGGTATTTAGTTCACCCCTCCACTTT.

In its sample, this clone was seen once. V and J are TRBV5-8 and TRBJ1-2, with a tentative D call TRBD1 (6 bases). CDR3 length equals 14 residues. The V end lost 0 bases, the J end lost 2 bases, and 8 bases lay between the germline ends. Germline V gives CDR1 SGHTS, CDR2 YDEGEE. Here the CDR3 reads CASSLDRENYGYTF. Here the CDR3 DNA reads TGTGCCAGCAGCTTGGACAGGGAAAACTATGGCTACACCTTC. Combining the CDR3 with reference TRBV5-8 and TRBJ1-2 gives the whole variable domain EAGVTQSPTHLIKTRGQQATLRCSPISGHTSVYWYQQALGLGLQFLLWYDEGEERNRGNFPPRFSGRQFPNYSSELNVNALELEDSALYLCASSLDRENYGYTFGSGTRLTVV.

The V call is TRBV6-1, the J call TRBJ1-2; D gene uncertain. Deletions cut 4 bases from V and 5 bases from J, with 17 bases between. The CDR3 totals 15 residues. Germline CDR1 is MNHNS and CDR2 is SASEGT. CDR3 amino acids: CASSARPAALYGYTF. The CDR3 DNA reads TGTGCCAGCAGTGCGCGGCCCGCGGCCCTGTATGGCTACACCTTC.

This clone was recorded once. CDR3 bases: TGTGCCAGCAGCTTAGAGGGTCACTACGAGCAGTACTTC. Translated, it gives CASSLEGHYEQYF. The chain is built from TRBV5-5 and TRBJ2-7, with a weak D call TRBD2 (5 bases). Germline V gene data show CDR1 as SGHKS and CDR2 as YYEKEE (reference sequence). Trimming removed 2 bases from V and 3 bases from J, with 9 bases in between. The CDR3 consists of 13 residues.

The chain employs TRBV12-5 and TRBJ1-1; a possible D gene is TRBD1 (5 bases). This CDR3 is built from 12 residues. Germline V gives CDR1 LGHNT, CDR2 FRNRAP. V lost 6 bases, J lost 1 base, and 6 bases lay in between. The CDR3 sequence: CASGRGNTEAFF. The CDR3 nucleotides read TGTGCTAGTGGAAGGGGGAACACTGAAGCTTTCTTT.

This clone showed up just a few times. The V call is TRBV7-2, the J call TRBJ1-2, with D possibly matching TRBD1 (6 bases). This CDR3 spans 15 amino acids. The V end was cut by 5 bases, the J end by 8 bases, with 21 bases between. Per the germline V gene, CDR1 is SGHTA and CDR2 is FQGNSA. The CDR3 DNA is TGTGCCAGCAGCCCGATGAGGGGCACAGGGTTAGGCTACACCTTC. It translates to CASSPMRGTGLGYTF.

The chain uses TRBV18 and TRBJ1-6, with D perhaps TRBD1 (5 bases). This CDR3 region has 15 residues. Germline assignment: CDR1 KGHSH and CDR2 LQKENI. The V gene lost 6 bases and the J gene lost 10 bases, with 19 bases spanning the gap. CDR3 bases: TGTGCCAGCTCCCCCTCGGACGGGAGGGGATCACCCCTCCACTTT. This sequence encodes CASSPSDGRGSPLHF. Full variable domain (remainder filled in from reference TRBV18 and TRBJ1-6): NAGVMQNPRHLVRRRGQEARLRCSPMKGHSHVYWYRQLPEEGLKFMVYLQKENIIDESGMPKERFSAEFPKEGPSILRIQQVVRGDSAAYFCASSPSDGRGSPLHFGNGTRLTVT.

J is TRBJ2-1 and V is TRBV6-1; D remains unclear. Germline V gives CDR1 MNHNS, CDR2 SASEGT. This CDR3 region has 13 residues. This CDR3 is CATAVSSYNEQFF. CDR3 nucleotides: TGTGCGACGGCGGTCAGCTCCTACAATGAGCAGTTCTTC.

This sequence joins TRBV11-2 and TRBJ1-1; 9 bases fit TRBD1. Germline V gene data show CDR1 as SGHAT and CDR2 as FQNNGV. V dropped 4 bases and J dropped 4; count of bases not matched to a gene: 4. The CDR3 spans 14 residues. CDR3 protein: CASSSTGGGTEAFF. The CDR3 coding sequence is TGTGCCAGCAGCTCTACAGGGGGCGGCACTGAAGCTTTCTTT.

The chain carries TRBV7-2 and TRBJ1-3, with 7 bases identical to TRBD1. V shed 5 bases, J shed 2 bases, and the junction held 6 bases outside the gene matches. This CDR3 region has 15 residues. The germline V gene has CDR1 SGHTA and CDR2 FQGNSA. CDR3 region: CASSPQQGTGNTIYF. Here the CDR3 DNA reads TGTGCCAGCAGCCCCCAACAGGGGACTGGAAACACCATATATTTT. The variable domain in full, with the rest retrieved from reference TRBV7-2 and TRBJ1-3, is GAGVSQSPSNKVTEKGKDVELRCDPISGHTALYWYRQSLGQGLEFLIYFQGNSAPDKSGLPSDRFSAERTGGSVSTLTIQRTQQEDSAVYLCASSPQQGTGNTIYFGEGSWLTVV.